This T cell receptor beta chain originates from a study of cytomegalovirus exposure and HLA in healthy donors. General study results and limits: A later analysis reportedly found that, within productive TCRs, an Asian-associated ancestry cluster had fewer N-insertions than the mean observed across the roughly 610 donors. Diagnosis of cytomegalovirus status made by the classifier reportedly showed high specificity and sensitivity. The authors judged a highly shared variant cluster likely a sequencing artifact. When analyzed later, the rates of TCR association showed variation by HLA locus, with DRB1 the most and HLA-C the fewest.

PCR involved 60 Vbeta and 13 Jbeta primers. Assay: immunoSEQ multiplex PCR; the TCRdb copy retains only in-frame clones and omits some. The repertoire has some 120,000 clones, around 80% of them found once; the top ten carry roughly 2%. Details on this clone: Antigen: not known.

The V and J ends lost 8 bases and 0 bases respectively, with 16 bases between them. The CDR3 loop spans 15 amino acids. CDR1 is MDHEN, CDR2 SYDVKM, per germline. The sample consisted of PBMCs. The sequence derives from a young man in good health and CMV-seronegative. V usage is TRBV28 and J usage is TRBJ2-5; maybe TRBD1 (6 bases). Here the CDR3 DNA reads TGTGCCAGCCGTCCTACTGACAGGCACCAAGAGACCCAGTACTTC. Amino acid sequence: CASRPTDRHQETQYF.